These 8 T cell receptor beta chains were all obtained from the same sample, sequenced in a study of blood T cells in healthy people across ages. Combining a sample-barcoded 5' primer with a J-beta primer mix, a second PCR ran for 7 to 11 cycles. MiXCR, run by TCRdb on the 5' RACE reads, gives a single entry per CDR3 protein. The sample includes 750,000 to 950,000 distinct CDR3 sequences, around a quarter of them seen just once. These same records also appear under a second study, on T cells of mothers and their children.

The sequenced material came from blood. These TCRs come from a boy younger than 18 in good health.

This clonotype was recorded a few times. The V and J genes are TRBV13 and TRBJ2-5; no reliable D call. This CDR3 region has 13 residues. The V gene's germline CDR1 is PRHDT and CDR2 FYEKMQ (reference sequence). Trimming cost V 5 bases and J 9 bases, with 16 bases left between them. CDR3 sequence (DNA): TGTGCCAGCAGCGGGCCGGGCTCTCCGGCCCAGTACTTC. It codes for CASSGPGSPAQYF.

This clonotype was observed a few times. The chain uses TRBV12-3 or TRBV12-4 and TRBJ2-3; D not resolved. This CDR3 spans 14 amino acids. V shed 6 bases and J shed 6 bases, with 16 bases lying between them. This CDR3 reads CASSRRWPRDTQYF. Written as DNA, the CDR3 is TGTGCCAGCAGCCGACGATGGCCCAGGGATACGCAGTATTTT.

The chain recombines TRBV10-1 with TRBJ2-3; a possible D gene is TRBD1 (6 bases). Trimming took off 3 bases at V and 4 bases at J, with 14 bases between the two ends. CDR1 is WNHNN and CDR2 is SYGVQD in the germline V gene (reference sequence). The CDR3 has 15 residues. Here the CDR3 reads CASSDRGHSPDTQYF. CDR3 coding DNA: TGCGCCAGCAGTGATCGGGGACATTCGCCAGATACGCAGTATTTT.

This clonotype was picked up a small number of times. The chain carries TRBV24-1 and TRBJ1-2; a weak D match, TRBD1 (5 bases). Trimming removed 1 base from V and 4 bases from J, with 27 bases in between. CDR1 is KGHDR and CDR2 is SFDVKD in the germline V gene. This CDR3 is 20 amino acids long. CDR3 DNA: TGTGCCACCAGTGATTTTTCCACAGTTACGGCTAGGGGATCTATCTATGGCTACACCTTC. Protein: CATSDFSTVTARGSIYGYTF.

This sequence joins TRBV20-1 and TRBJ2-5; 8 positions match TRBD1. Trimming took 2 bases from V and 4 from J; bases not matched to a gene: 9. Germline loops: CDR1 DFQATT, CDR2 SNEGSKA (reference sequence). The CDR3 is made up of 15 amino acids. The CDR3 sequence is CSARKTTGDGETQYF. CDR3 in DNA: TGCAGTGCTAGAAAAACGACAGGGGATGGAGAGACCCAGTACTTC.

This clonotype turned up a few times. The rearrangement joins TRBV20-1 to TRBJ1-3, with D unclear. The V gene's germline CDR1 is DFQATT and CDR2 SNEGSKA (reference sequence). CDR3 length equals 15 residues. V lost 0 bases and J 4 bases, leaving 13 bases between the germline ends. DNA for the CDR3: TGCAGTGCTAGAGATGTTCGGACGGCCGGAAACACCATATATTTT. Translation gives CSARDVRTAGNTIYF.

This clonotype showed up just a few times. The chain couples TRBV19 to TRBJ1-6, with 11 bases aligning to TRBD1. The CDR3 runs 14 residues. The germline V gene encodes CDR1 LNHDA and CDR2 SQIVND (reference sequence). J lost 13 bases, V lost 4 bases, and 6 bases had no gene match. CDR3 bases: TGTGCCAGTAGTACCGGGACAGGGGGACCGCCCCTCCACTTT. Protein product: CASSTGTGGPPLHF.

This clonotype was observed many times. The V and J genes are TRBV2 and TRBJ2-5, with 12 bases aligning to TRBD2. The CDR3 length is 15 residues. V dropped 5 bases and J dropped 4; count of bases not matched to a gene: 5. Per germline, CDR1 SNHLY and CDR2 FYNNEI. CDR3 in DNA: TGTGCCAGCAGTCCAGGACTAGCGGGGTCAGAGACCCAGTACTTC. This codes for CASSPGLAGSETQYF.